These T cell receptor beta chains were read from a single sample in a study of T cell responses to AZD1222 COVID-19 vaccine. Data came from immunoSEQ multiplex PCR; TCRdb stores just in-frame clones and leaves some out. The sample has fewer than 70,000 clones, roughly 89% seen once. The sample was peripheral blood, taken 28 days after the second AZD1222 dose. The receptors shown here come from an adult who received the AZD1222 COVID-19 vaccine. Each CDR3 is given with its conserved first and last residue. Each record gives: CDR3 protein, CDR3 DNA, J gene, clone size, V gene, D gene, CDR3 length. The D gene is left open where the match is weak. A clone size is listed for some rows: how often the clone was seen (once, few, many), or a class if it is expanded.

CAISESTGAFF TGTGCCATCAGTGAGTCCACCGGGGCTTTCTTT TRBJ1-1 once TRBV10-3 - 11
CASIPRRENTEAFF TGTGCCAGCATCCCTAGACGGGAGAACACTGAAGCTTTCTTT TRBJ1-1 once TRBV11-2 - 14
CASSLRLAGASDTQYF TGTGCCAGCAGCTTAAGGTTAGCGGGAGCTTCAGATACGCAGTATTTT TRBJ2-3 - TRBV7-2 TRBD2 16
CSVEEVGGLGDEKLFF TGCAGCGTTGAAGAGGTAGGGGGGCTAGGGGATGAAAAACTGTTTTTT TRBJ1-4 - TRBV29-1 - 16
CASSLQGSNQPQHF TGTGCCAGCAGCTTGCAGGGTAGCAATCAGCCCCAGCATTTT TRBJ1-5 - TRBV7-9 - 14
CASSLDGQGNSPLHF TGCGCCAGCAGCTTGGATGGACAGGGGAATTCACCCCTCCACTTT TRBJ1-6 - TRBV5-1 TRBD1 15
CASATGTGPGGELFF TGTGCCAGTGCAACCGGGACGGGGCCCGGCGGGGAGCTGTTTTTT TRBJ2-2 - TRBV19 - 15
CSVAPGTSGNTIYF TGCAGCGTTGCCCCCGGGACCTCTGGAAACACCATATATTTT TRBJ1-3 - TRBV29-1 - 14
CASSSGGGPLGEQYF TGTGCCAGCAGTTCTGGTGGGGGGCCTCTGGGCGAGCAGTACTTC TRBJ2-7 - TRBV28 - 15
CASSHSGRAHNEQFF TGTGCCAGCAGCCACAGCGGGAGGGCCCACAATGAGCAGTTCTTC TRBJ2-1 few TRBV3-1/TRBV3-2 TRBD2 15
CASSLGGGAAGELFF TGTGCCAGCAGCCTGGGGGGCGGTGCGGCCGGGGAGCTGTTTTTT TRBJ2-2 - TRBV5-6 - 15
CASTYSKRGYTGELFF TGTGCCAGTACCTACTCAAAGAGGGGTTATACCGGGGAGCTGTTTTTT TRBJ2-2 - TRBV19 - 16
CASSLREGETQYF TGTGCCAGCAGCTTAAGGGAAGGGGAGACCCAGTACTTC TRBJ2-5 - TRBV7-3 - 13
CSVDGQGYNEQFF TGCAGCGTTGACGGTCAGGGTTACAATGAGCAGTTCTTC TRBJ2-1 - TRBV29-1 - 13
CASSLGGRGQETQYF TGCGCCAGCAGCTTGGGCGGAAGGGGCCAAGAGACCCAGTACTTC TRBJ2-5 - TRBV5-1 - 15
CASSLSGRAADTQYF TGTGCCAGCAGCTTAAGCGGGAGGGCCGCAGATACGCAGTATTTT TRBJ2-3 - TRBV7-2 TRBD2 15
CASSGGTGIQQPQHF TGTGCCAGCAGCGGCGGGACAGGCATACAGCAGCCCCAGCATTTT TRBJ1-5 once TRBV6-5 TRBD1 15
CASSVGRGYEQYF TGTGCCAGCAGTGTAGGGCGGGGATACGAGCAGTACTTC TRBJ2-7 few TRBV2 - 13
CASSYGGPVNTEAFF TGTGCCAGCAGTTACGGGGGACCGGTGAACACTGAAGCTTTCTTT TRBJ1-1 - TRBV6-5 - 15
CASSQDKGAFGYTF TGTGCCAGCAGCCAAGATAAGGGGGCGTTTGGCTACACCTTC TRBJ1-2 - TRBV4-2 TRBD1 14
CASSPDRAGELFF TGCGCCAGCAGCCCCGACAGGGCCGGGGAGCTGTTTTTT TRBJ2-2 - TRBV5-1 TRBD1 13
CASSIRRGGNEQFF TGTGCCAGTAGTATTCGGCGGGGAGGGAATGAGCAGTTCTTC TRBJ2-1 - TRBV19 TRBD2 14
CASSRSGGYEQYF TGTGCCAGCAGTCGAAGCGGAGGCTACGAGCAGTACTTC TRBJ2-7 - TRBV27 - 13
CASVPRDSSKNIQYF TGTGCCAGCGTTCCCAGGGACTCGTCCAAAAACATTCAGTACTTC TRBJ2-4 - TRBV6-5 - 15
CASTLGPNQPQHF TGTGCCAGTACCCTAGGGCCCAATCAGCCCCAGCATTTT TRBJ1-5 - TRBV19 - 13
CASSYSIGMAGGGKATEAFF TGTGCCAGCAGTTACTCGATCGGGATGGCGGGAGGGGGTAAAGCCACTGAAGCTTTCTTT TRBJ1-1 - TRBV6-2/TRBV6-3 - 20
CASSIQGGHNEQYF TGTGCCAGTAGTATACAAGGGGGCCACAACGAGCAGTACTTC TRBJ2-7 - TRBV19 TRBD1 14
CASSKVRGRETQYF TGTGCCAGCAGCAAAGTCCGGGGGAGAGAGACCCAGTACTTC TRBJ2-5 once TRBV21-1 - 14
CASSILAGVNYGYTF TGTGCCAGTAGTATTTTAGCCGGGGTTAACTATGGCTACACCTTC TRBJ1-2 - TRBV19 - 15
CASSEYGLGGRTKNIQYF TGCGCCAGCAGTGAGTATGGACTAGGCGGGAGGACCAAAAACATTCAGTACTTC TRBJ2-4 - TRBV10-1 TRBD2 18
CASSLVRHLNAEAFF TGTGCCAGCAGCTTAGTCAGGCACTTAAACGCTGAAGCTTTCTTT TRBJ1-1 - TRBV7-8 - 15
CASSYSAHYGYTF TGTGCCAGCAGTTACTCGGCACATTATGGCTACACCTTC TRBJ1-2 - TRBV6-5 - 13
CASSLRGQGSEQFF TGTGCCAGCAGTTTGAGGGGACAGGGCAGTGAGCAGTTCTTC TRBJ2-1 - TRBV27 TRBD1 14
CASSLDTGERNTEAFF TGTGCCAGCAGCTTAGATACAGGAGAAAGGAACACTGAAGCTTTCTTT TRBJ1-1 - TRBV11-2 - 16
CASSQSPASGSPHEQFF TGCGCCAGCAGTCAAAGTCCCGCTAGCGGGAGCCCTCATGAGCAGTTCTTC TRBJ2-1 few TRBV23-1 TRBD2 17
CASTLGLAGVSRTDTQYF TGTGCCAGCACCCTTGGACTAGCGGGAGTGTCCAGAACAGATACGCAGTATTTT TRBJ2-3 - TRBV11-2 TRBD2 18
CASSQVGRVSPLHF TGTGCCAGCAGCCAAGTCGGGCGCGTTTCACCCCTCCACTTT TRBJ1-6 - TRBV14 - 14
CASSEQYNSPLHF TGTGCCAGCAGTGAACAGTATAATTCACCCCTCCACTTT TRBJ1-6 - TRBV2 - 13
CASSLGRYYEQFF TGTGCCAGCAGCTTAGGGCGGTACTATGAGCAGTTCTTC TRBJ2-1 few TRBV7-2 - 13
CASSLGAGSRETQYF TGTGCCAGCAGCTTAGGGGCGGGATCGAGGGAGACCCAGTACTTC TRBJ2-5 - TRBV7-2 - 15
CASSIDLSGTSGSSYNEQFF TGTGCCAGTAGTATAGATCTATCCGGGACTAGCGGGAGCTCCTACAATGAGCAGTTCTTC TRBJ2-1 - TRBV19 TRBD2 20
CASSRDWSNEKLFF TGTGCCAGCAGCCGCGACTGGTCTAATGAAAAACTGTTTTTT TRBJ1-4 - TRBV5-6 - 14
CASSPGRIYEQYF TGTGCCAGCAGTCCTGGACGGATCTACGAGCAGTACTTC TRBJ2-7 - TRBV12-3/TRBV12-4 - 13
CASSLFDRDYYGYTF TGTGCCAGCAGCTTGTTCGACAGGGACTACTATGGCTACACCTTC TRBJ1-2 - TRBV5-4 TRBD1 15
CASGPTEDTQYF TGCGCCAGCGGGCCTACTGAAGATACGCAGTATTTT TRBJ2-3 - TRBV10-1 - 12
CASRTTGYNSPLHF TGTGCCAGCAGAACGACAGGTTATAATTCACCCCTCCACTTT TRBJ1-6 - TRBV7-2 - 14
CASSSWDRGSGNQPQHF TGTGCCAGCAGTTCCTGGGACAGGGGCTCTGGCAATCAGCCCCAGCATTTT TRBJ1-5 - TRBV28 TRBD1 17
CATSRASGTGEGEKLFF TGTGCCACCAGCAGAGCCTCCGGGACAGGGGAGGGTGAAAAACTGTTTTTT TRBJ1-4 - TRBV15 TRBD1 17
CASSRVTVTRGYTF TGTGCCAGCAGTCGGGTCACAGTCACCCGGGGCTACACCTTC TRBJ1-2 - TRBV6-2/TRBV6-3 - 14
CASSLGNTGELFF TGTGCCAGCAGCTTGGGTAACACCGGGGAGCTGTTTTTT TRBJ2-2 - TRBV7-8 - 13
CASSQDWTGGAGEQYF TGTGCCAGCAGCCAAGATTGGACAGGGGGCGCGGGGGAGCAGTACTTC TRBJ2-7 - TRBV3-1/TRBV3-2 TRBD1 16
CASSYARDSYNSPLHF TGTGCCAGCAGTTACGCGAGGGACTCCTATAATTCACCCCTCCACTTT TRBJ1-6 - TRBV6-5 - 16
CASSFSGTEAFF TGTGCCAGCAGTTTTTCGGGTACTGAAGCTTTCTTT TRBJ1-1 - TRBV12-3/TRBV12-4 - 12